This T cell receptor beta chain was obtained from a study of blood T cell repertoires in COVID-19. Study as a whole: The United States, Italy and Spain were the sources of the acute and convalescent COVID-19 samples. T cells, B-cell-depleted T cells, or PBMCs provided the cDNA or gDNA that served as material.

Germline assignment: CDR1 LNHNV and CDR2 YYDKDF (reference sequence). Trimming took 4 bases from V and 10 from J, leaving 11 bases between them. The CDR3 runs 13 residues. As processed by the authors: Amplification from reference gene primers served as the basis for estimated nucleated cell counts. Libraries were prepared by immunoSEQ multiplex PCR; TCRdb keeps only in-frame clonotypes and omits some of them. V, J and clone size were drawn from that table, and D and trimming were deduced from the DNA. This repertoire shows more than 90,000 clones, 80% to 90% found once; its top ten account for approximately 1.5%.

Sequencing used peripheral blood. The sequence came from a man aged 40-50 years with acute or convalescent COVID-19. This chain uses TRBV15 with TRBJ1-6; D unresolved. The CDR3 region is CATSTRTGSPLHF. DNA of the CDR3: TGTGCCACCAGCACCCGGACGGGATCACCCCTCCACTTT.